The sample holds many counts of the clone carrying this T cell receptor beta chain. This entry belongs to a study of CD8 T cells in ankylosing spondylitis. With molecular barcodes, quantitative 5'-RACE was used to make the TCR beta libraries. In TCRdb, the 5' RACE reads were re-called with MiXCR into one record per CDR3 protein. The profile shows around 150,000 distinct CDR3 sequences, around 10% of them singletons. Germline assignment: CDR1 MNHEY and CDR2 SVGEGT. With 6 bases removed from V and 3 bases from J, the gap between germline ends came to 6 bases. There are 11 residues in the CDR3. The sequencing input was blood, either unsorted or a sorted T cell fraction (not recorded which). The source of this sequence is a male donor with ankylosing spondylitis or in good health (not recorded which). The rearrangement links TRBV6-2 or TRBV6-3 to TRBJ2-7; possible D gene TRBD1, 5 bases. This chain's CDR3 is CASRDNYEQYF. The CDR3 DNA reads as TGTGCCAGCAGGGACAACTACGAGCAGTACTTC.